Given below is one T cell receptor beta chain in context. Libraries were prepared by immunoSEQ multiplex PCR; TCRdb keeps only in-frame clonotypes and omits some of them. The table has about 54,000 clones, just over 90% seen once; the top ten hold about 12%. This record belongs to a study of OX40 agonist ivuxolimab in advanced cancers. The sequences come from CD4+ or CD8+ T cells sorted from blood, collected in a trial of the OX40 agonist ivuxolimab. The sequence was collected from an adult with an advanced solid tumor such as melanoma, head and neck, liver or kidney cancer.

In DNA, the CDR3 is TGTGCCAGCAGTCTGTGGACAGGCCAGGAGCAGTACTTC. It specifies CASSLWTGQEQYF. This sequence joins TRBV28 and TRBJ2-7, with TRBD1 matching over 7 bases. The germline V gene encodes CDR1 MDHEN and CDR2 SYDVKM. After removal of 5 bases from V and 7 bases from J, the junction contained 8 bases not matched to a gene. CDR3 length equals 13 residues.